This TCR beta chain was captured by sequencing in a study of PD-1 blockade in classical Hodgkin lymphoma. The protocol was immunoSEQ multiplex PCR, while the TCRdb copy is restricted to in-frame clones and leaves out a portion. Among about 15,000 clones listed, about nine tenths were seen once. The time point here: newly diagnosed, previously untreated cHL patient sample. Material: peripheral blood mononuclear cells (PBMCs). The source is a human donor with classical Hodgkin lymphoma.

For the CDR3, the DNA is TGTGCCAGCAGCGTGGGGTACGGTCCCGGGGAGCTGTTTTTT. This translates into CASSVGYGPGELFF. The V call is TRBV9, the J call TRBJ2-2; D ambiguous. Between the trimmed V and J ends, which lost 2 bases and 6 bases, there was a span of 11 bases. CDR1 is SGDLS and CDR2 is YYNGEE in the germline V gene. The CDR3 spans 14 residues.